This T cell receptor beta chain was identified in a study of T-cell memory formation after mild COVID-19. Broader study findings: Researchers found some responding clones in pre-infection memory, a sign that cross-reactive memory joined.

This clonotype was seen a few times. Its matching antigen is unknown. TCRdb called the 5' RACE reads again in MiXCR, with one record for every CDR3 protein. The data show about 270,000 distinct CDR3 sequences, 15% seen once. This CDR3 has 15 residues. Germline V gene sequence: CDR1 SGHRS, CDR2 YFSETQ. V lost 0 bases to trimming and J lost 7 bases, with 13 bases between them. Sequenced material: PBMCs or a T cell subset sorted from them (not recorded which). This receptor was obtained from an adult woman who had mild COVID-19 (a few samples of this study predate the infection). Cell type and time point are not known. The rearrangement links TRBV5-1 to TRBJ2-2, with D perhaps matching TRBD1 (5 bases). CDR3 nucleotide sequence: TGCGCCAGCAGCTTGGCCGAAGGGGCCGGCGGGGAGCTGTTTTTT. Residues: CASSLAEGAGGELFF.